Each of the 8 T cell receptor beta chains below was sequenced from the same sample in a study of a mutant IDH1 vaccine in newly diagnosed glioma. Repertoires were generated with immunoSEQ multiplex PCR, while TCRdb's copy carries only in-frame clones and drops some. In the table there are tens of thousands of clones, 65% to 85% of which are singletons. The antigens of these receptors remain unknown. Time point reported: week 11, during vaccination. What each vaccine dose contained was 300 ug of mutant IDH1 20-mer peptide, accompanied by topical imiquimod. This specimen was PBMCs, taken from a glioma patient whose treatment included an IDH1 peptide vaccine. The receptors here all came from a man aged 35 to 55 with glioma.

This clone has more than one count but fewer than ten. The chain recombines TRBV19 with TRBJ1-4; possibly TRBD1 for D (6 bases). The CDR3 runs to 14 residues. The germline V gene has CDR1 LNHDA and CDR2 SQIVND (reference sequence). The V gene lost 2 bases and the J gene lost 7 bases, with 11 bases spanning the gap. The CDR3 reads CASSITGLGEKLFF. For the CDR3, the DNA is TGTGCCAGTAGTATAACAGGGTTGGGTGAAAAACTGTTTTTT.

The rearrangement uses TRBV9 and TRBJ2-1, with 10 bases that match TRBD2. The V and J ends lost 4 bases and 10 bases, in that order; junction bases with no gene match: 8. Germline CDR1 and CDR2: SGDLS and YYNGEE. This CDR3 is built from 14 residues. CDR3 nucleotide sequence: TGTGCCAGCAGCATTTCCGGGACTAGCGTCGAGCAGTTCTTC. Translated, it gives CASSISGTSVEQFF. The entire variable domain, with the rest obtained from reference TRBV9 and TRBJ2-1, is as follows: DSGVTQTPKHLITATGQRVTLRCSPRSGDLSVYWYQQSLDQGLQFLIQYYNGEERAKGNILERFSAQQFPDLHSELNLSSLELGDSALYFCASSISGTSVEQFFGPGTRLTVL.

This clone was recorded a few times. The V call is TRBV10-3, the J call TRBJ1-4; maybe TRBD1 (5 bases). The germline V gene encodes CDR1 ENHRY and CDR2 SYGVKD. With 7 bases removed from V and 5 bases from J, the gap between germline ends came to 11 bases. This CDR3 has 13 residues. DNA for the CDR3: TGTGCCATCAAGGGGAGCACGAATGAAAAACTGTTTTTT. Its protein product is CAIKGSTNEKLFF.

V is TRBV10-3 and J is TRBJ2-5, with D maybe TRBD1 (6 bases). V lost 6 bases to trimming and J lost 4 bases, with 15 bases between them. Germline V gene sequence: CDR1 ENHRY, CDR2 SYGVKD. The CDR3 contains 14 residues. The CDR3 region is CAISDTGLGETQYF. The CDR3 nucleotides are TGTGCCATCAGCGATACAGGGTTGGGAGAGACCCAGTACTTC.

The chain combines TRBV6-5 with TRBJ2-7, with 8 bases lining up with TRBD2. Germline trimming cut 6 bases from V and 2 bases from J; bases unmatched to any gene: 6. Germline V CDR1 and CDR2: MNHEY, SVGAGI. CDR3 length equals 14 residues. DNA for the CDR3: TGTGCCAGCAGGCGGGGGGCTTTAACCTACGAGCAGTACTTC. It encodes CASRRGALTYEQYF.

The chain combines TRBV2 with TRBJ2-5; tentatively, D is TRBD1 (5 bases). The CDR3 is 15 amino acids. V was cut by 7 bases and J by 5 bases, with 20 bases left in between. The germline CDR1 and CDR2 sequences are SNHLY and FYNNEI. CDR3 sequence reads: CASTGPGRVRETQYF. DNA for the CDR3: TGTGCCAGCACGGGCCCCGGCAGGGTAAGGGAGACCCAGTACTTC.

This clone was picked up one time. The J gene is TRBJ2-7, the V gene TRBV19; TRBD2 matches at 7 bases. The trim removed 5 bases at V and 2 bases at J, leaving 6 bases unmatched. The CDR3 loop spans 14 amino acids. Germline loops: CDR1 LNHDA, CDR2 SQIVND (reference sequence). In DNA, the CDR3 is TGTGCCAGTAGTCCGCGACTAGCACCCTACGAGCAGTACTTC. It codes for CASSPRLAPYEQYF.

The chain carries TRBV7-2 and TRBJ2-3; no firm D call. Trimming pared 3 bases from V and 7 bases from J, leaving 8 bases between. CDR1 is SGHTA, CDR2 FQGNSA, per germline. The CDR3 has 12 residues. This CDR3 reads CASSFSKHTQYF. CDR3 nucleotides: TGTGCCAGCAGCTTTAGCAAACATACGCAGTATTTT.